The T cell receptor beta chain under discussion was sequenced for a study of T cell repertoires in aging, cancer and after chemotherapy. The study, taken as a whole, reports: In healthy donors, age-related TCR diversity loss mainly reflected lost richness.

Rearranged V-D-J TRB sequences were amplified with a mixed TRB-A/B primer pool. A single record per CDR3 protein comes from TCRdb applying MiXCR to the multiplex PCR reads. The sample contains 10,000 to 13,000 distinct CDR3 sequences, about 24% of which appear only once. For this clonotype: Its antigen is unknown.

Peripheral blood genomic DNA, not sorted cells or RNA, was the template. The sequence was obtained from a human donor in good health. The source material was blood.

The CDR3 protein is CASSHRTSGYEQYF. DNA for the CDR3: TGTGCCAGCAGCCACCGGACTAGCGGGTACGAGCAGTACTTC. The J gene is TRBJ2-7, the V gene TRBV4-2; TRBD2 aligns across 11 bases. The CDR3 consists of 14 residues. The germline V gene encodes CDR1 LGHNA and CDR2 YNFKEQ. V was clipped by 3 bases and J by 4 bases; unmatched bases: 2.